The T cell receptor beta chain described here comes from a study of T cell responses to AZD1222 COVID-19 vaccine. Findings and limits, study-wide: Just a handful of people given AZD1222 tested seropositive at baseline.

Worth noting for this clone: Its antigen remains unidentified.

Method: immunoSEQ multiplex PCR; TCRdb's copy keeps in-frame clones and lacks some. The data contain roughly 120,000 clones, 85% to 95% of them singletons. V shed 6 bases and J shed 1 base, with 9 bases lying between them. Germline loops: CDR1 PRHDT, CDR2 FYEKMQ (reference sequence). This CDR3 is 13 amino acids long. V and J are TRBV13 and TRBJ1-1, with D possibly matching TRBD1 (5 bases). The TCR comes from an adult in good health. The source material was peripheral blood, sampled on day 0 of AZD1222 vaccination. The CDR3 sequence is CASRITGNTEAFF. For the CDR3, the DNA is TGTGCCAGCAGGATAACAGGGAACACTGAAGCTTTCTTT.